The 28 T cell receptor beta chains in this list originate from one sample, sequenced in a study of shared clonotypes between healthy human individuals. Clones were read by immunoSEQ multiplex PCR, and TCRdb kept only the in-frame ones, dropping some. Altogether about 2.2 million clones are present, approximately 94% being singletons, with the ten largest covering around 1.7%. Positively selected for CCR7, the CD45RO-negative cells used as naive CD8 cells excluded terminally differentiated effector memory CD45RA+ cells. Sample: naive CD8+ T cells from PBMCs. These receptor sequences come from a man aged 18 to 35 in good health. Some clones in this sample may be carry-over from other donors' samples.

The V and J genes are TRBV28 and TRBJ2-1; D possibly uses TRBD1 or TRBD2 (5 bases each). This CDR3 has 16 residues. V was cut by 7 bases and J by 8 bases, with 24 bases left in between. Germline-derived CDR1 and CDR2 are MDHEN and SYDVKM. The CDR3 sequence: CASTLGWGDSRDEQFF. CDR3 nucleotide sequence: TGTGCCAGCACCCTAGGATGGGGAGATTCCAGGGATGAGCAGTTCTTC.

The gene calls are TRBV5-1 and TRBJ2-3, with D unclear. Germline lookup yields CDR1 SGHRS and CDR2 YFSETQ. Between the trimmed V and J ends, which lost 2 bases and 3 bases, there was a span of 4 bases. The CDR3 is 12 amino acids. The CDR3 spells CASSFTTDTQYF. DNA for the CDR3: TGCGCCAGCAGCTTTACAACAGATACGCAGTATTTT.

Of note for this clone: In the same sample, other DNA sequences code for this CDR3. The chain combines TRBV27 with TRBJ1-5; tentatively, D is TRBD1 (6 bases). V was shortened by 3 bases and J by 5 bases, with 11 bases between the two germline ends. CDR1 MNHEY and CDR2 SMNVEV come from the germline V gene (reference sequence). CDR3 length: 14 amino acids. In nucleotides, the CDR3 is TGTGCCAGCAGTTTGGGGGGCAGAGATCAGCCCCAGCATTTT. This codes for CASSLGGRDQPQHF.

The gene calls are TRBV5-4 and TRBJ2-7; the D gene is possibly TRBD1 (6 bases). Germline lookup yields CDR1 SGHNT and CDR2 YYREEE (reference sequence). Between the trimmed V and J ends, which lost 0 bases and 5 bases, there was a span of 9 bases. This CDR3 has 13 residues. The CDR3 DNA sequence: TGTGCCAGCAGCTTGGACAGGGTCCACGAGCAGTACTTC. It codes for CASSLDRVHEQYF.

The chain recombines TRBV19 with TRBJ2-3, with 7 bases identical to TRBD2. CDR1 LNHDA and CDR2 SQIVND come from the germline V gene (reference sequence). The V gene end was trimmed by 3 bases and the J gene end by 0 bases; junction bases not matched to a gene: 6. CDR3 length: 16 amino acids. CDR3 region: CASSIRERGSTDTQYF. CDR3 DNA: TGTGCCAGTAGTATTAGGGAGCGGGGTAGCACAGATACGCAGTATTTT.

The genes are TRBV4-2 and TRBJ1-5; tentatively, D is TRBD1 (5 bases). Germline CDR1 and CDR2: LGHNA and YNFKEQ. This CDR3 contains 15 residues. The V end lost 4 bases, the J end lost 2 bases, and 12 bases lay between the germline ends. The CDR3 sequence is CASSPQGGGNQPQHF. DNA for the CDR3: TGTGCCAGCAGCCCGCAGGGAGGGGGCAATCAGCCCCAGCATTTT.

This chain joins TRBV5-8 and TRBJ2-1; D might be TRBD2 (6 bases). CDR1 and CDR2 (germline): SGHTS, YDEGEE. V was cut by 6 bases and J by 0 bases, with 13 bases left in between. CDR3 length equals 15 residues. CDR3 coding DNA: TGTGCCAGCATAAGGGCGGGATTCTCCTACAATGAGCAGTTCTTC. It translates to CASIRAGFSYNEQFF.

The chain recombines TRBV2 with TRBJ2-7, with 9 positions matching TRBD2. CDR3 length equals 16 residues. CDR1 is SNHLY and CDR2 is FYNNEI in the germline V gene. Trimming at V came to 5 bases and at J to 2 bases, leaving 10 bases not matched to a gene. The CDR3 bases are TGTGCCAGCAGTTTCCCCGGCGGGGGGGGACCCTACGAGCAGTACTTC. It translates to CASSFPGGGGPYEQYF. The variable domain in full, with the rest retrieved from reference TRBV2 and TRBJ2-7, is EPEVTQTPSHQVTQMGQEVILRCVPISNHLYFYWYRQILGQKVEFLVSFYNNEISEKSEIFDDQFSVERPDGSNFTLKIRSTKLEDSAMYFCASSFPGGGGPYEQYFGPGTRLTVT.

This clone was picked up a small number of times. As DNA, the CDR3 is TGTGCCAGCAGTGTCCGTGGGTATAGCAATCAGCCCCAGCATTTT. This translates into CASSVRGYSNQPQHF. The V call is TRBV2, the J call TRBJ1-5; no definite D call. V was shortened by 4 bases and J by 0 bases, with 10 bases between the two germline ends. Per germline, CDR1 SNHLY and CDR2 FYNNEI. The CDR3 loop spans 15 amino acids.

This chain joins TRBV6-5 and TRBJ1-1; no reliable D call. The length of the CDR3 is 13 residues. CDR1 is MNHEY and CDR2 is SVGAGI in the germline V gene. V was pared by 4 bases and J by 2 bases, with 8 bases between. CDR3 DNA: TGTGCCAGCAGTTGGGGTTTAAACACTGAAGCTTTCTTT. This gives the protein CASSWGLNTEAFF.

The CDR3 region is CASSVALGGAYNEQFF. The CDR3 DNA reads TGTGCCAGCAGCGTAGCTTTGGGGGGAGCCTACAATGAGCAGTTCTTC. This sequence joins TRBV9 and TRBJ2-1; TRBD2 might be the D (6 bases). Germline V CDR1 and CDR2: SGDLS, YYNGEE. V was shortened by 0 bases and J by 2 bases, with 12 bases between the two germline ends. The CDR3 runs to 16 residues.

This chain uses TRBV6-1 with TRBJ2-7; the D gene is possibly TRBD1 (6 bases). Trimming removed 6 bases from V and 6 bases from J, with 15 bases in between. Germline assignment: CDR1 MNHNS and CDR2 SASEGT. The CDR3 covers 13 residues. The CDR3 is CASSYSTGFEQYF. DNA of the CDR3: TGTGCCAGCAGCTACAGCACAGGGTTCGAGCAGTACTTC.

The V gene is TRBV4-1, the J gene TRBJ1-1; D is unclear. From germline, CDR1 is MGHRA and CDR2 YSYEKL. The CDR3 has 18 residues. Trimming cost V 1 base and J 0 bases, with 18 bases left between them. CDR3 residues: CASSQGPAGLSMNTEAFF. For the CDR3, the DNA is TGCGCCAGCAGCCAAGGACCGGCGGGTCTCTCCATGAACACTGAAGCTTTCTTT.

The chain recombines TRBV15 with TRBJ2-7; D not certain. From germline, CDR1 is LNHNV and CDR2 YYDKDF (reference sequence). The CDR3 is made up of 13 amino acids. The V end was cut by 0 bases, the J end by 3 bases, with 6 bases between. CDR3 amino acids: CATSRDGHYEQYF. The CDR3 nucleotides read TGTGCCACCAGCAGAGACGGGCACTACGAGCAGTACTTC.

This clone was seen more than once but under ten times. The genes are TRBV9 and TRBJ1-1; D perhaps matches TRBD1 (6 bases). The CDR3 consists of 15 residues. V was clipped by 3 bases and J by 0 bases, with 12 bases between them. The germline CDR1 and CDR2 sequences are SGDLS and YYNGEE. Written as DNA, the CDR3 is TGTGCCAGCAGCGGAGTAACAGGGTTGAACACTGAAGCTTTCTTT. It specifies CASSGVTGLNTEAFF. The variable domain in full, with the rest retrieved from reference TRBV9 and TRBJ1-1, is DSGVTQTPKHLITATGQRVTLRCSPRSGDLSVYWYQQSLDQGLQFLIQYYNGEERAKGNILERFSAQQFPDLHSELNLSSLELGDSALYFCASSGVTGLNTEAFFGQGTRLTVV.

The table lists this clone with a count of one. The same CDR3 also results from other DNA sequences found in this sample. The chain joins TRBV5-1 to TRBJ1-1; perhaps TRBD1 as D (6 bases). The CDR3 length is 12 residues. V lost 4 bases, J lost 6 bases, and 10 bases lay in between. CDR1 is SGHRS, CDR2 YFSETQ, per germline. Here the CDR3 reads CASSPPGAEAFF. CDR3 nucleotides: TGCGCCAGCAGCCCCCCAGGGGCTGAAGCTTTCTTT.

The rearrangement uses TRBV28 and TRBJ2-1; 16 bases line up with TRBD2. Losses at the gene ends were 2 bases for V and 5 bases for J; bases not matched to a gene: 6. In germline, CDR1 is MDHEN, CDR2 SYDVKM. CDR3 length equals 18 residues. The CDR3 loop reads CASSLGTSGRALDNEQFF. CDR3 in DNA: TGTGCCAGCAGTTTAGGGACTAGCGGGAGGGCCTTGGACAATGAGCAGTTCTTC.

This chain connects TRBV4-1 to TRBJ2-1; no firm D call. CDR3 size: 16 residues. The germline V and J ends were trimmed by 2 bases and 0 bases, with 11 bases remaining between them. Germline loops: CDR1 MGHRA, CDR2 YSYEKL. The DNA for the CDR3 is TGCGCCAGCAGCCAATTCGGCCGGAGCTCCTACAATGAGCAGTTCTTC. It translates to CASSQFGRSSYNEQFF.

The rearrangement uses TRBV27 and TRBJ1-1; 7 bases match TRBD1. Trimming removed 8 bases from V and 0 bases from J; junction bases left unmatched: 6. Germline V gene data show CDR1 as MNHEY and CDR2 as SMNVEV (reference sequence). The CDR3 totals 14 residues. The CDR3 nucleotides are TGTGCCAGCGGAAGGACAGGCATGAACACTGAAGCTTTCTTT. Translating gives CASGRTGMNTEAFF.

V is TRBV28 and J is TRBJ1-3; perhaps TRBD1 as D (6 bases). Looked up from germline, CDR1 is MDHEN and CDR2 is SYDVKM. With 3 bases removed from V and 2 bases from J, the gap between germline ends came to 8 bases. The CDR3 covers 14 residues. DNA for the CDR3: TGTGCCAGCAGTTTTCCAGGGGCTGGAAACACCATATATTTT. It translates to CASSFPGAGNTIYF.

The V call is TRBV13, the J call TRBJ1-1, with no clear D. The germline V and J ends were trimmed by 2 bases and 1 base, with 8 bases remaining between them. The CDR3 is made up of 14 amino acids. In germline, CDR1 is PRHDT, CDR2 FYEKMQ (reference sequence). CDR3 bases: TGTGCCAGCAGCTTAAAGATTCAGAACACTGAAGCTTTCTTT. Residues: CASSLKIQNTEAFF.

On this clone itself: This specimen includes other DNA sequences encoding the same CDR3. The chain couples TRBV9 to TRBJ2-7; 13 nucleotides align to TRBD2. CDR3 length: 16 amino acids. V trimming: 2 bases; J trimming: 3 bases; junction bases outside the gene matches: 5. The germline V gene encodes CDR1 SGDLS and CDR2 YYNGEE. The CDR3 spells CASSVGTSGTDYEQYF. CDR3 DNA: TGTGCCAGCAGCGTCGGGACTAGCGGGACTGACTACGAGCAGTACTTC.

This clone was detected only a few times. The rearrangement joins TRBV28 to TRBJ1-2; D not resolved. CDR1 and CDR2 (germline): MDHEN, SYDVKM. This CDR3 has 16 residues. Trimming pared 1 base from V and 3 bases from J, leaving 15 bases between. CDR3 in DNA: TGTGCCAGCAGTTTATTGTCAGCTACAGTTGACTATGGCTACACCTTC. Translating it yields CASSLLSATVDYGYTF.

The chain employs TRBV7-8 and TRBJ2-3, with D possibly called TRBD1 or TRBD2 (6 bases each). V lost 2 bases to trimming and J lost 5 bases, with 23 bases between them. CDR1 and CDR2 (germline): SGHVS, FQNEAQ. The CDR3 totals 18 residues. This CDR3 is CASSLLSGGGDVKDTQYF. CDR3 DNA: TGTGCCAGCAGCTTACTGTCTGGGGGCGGGGACGTAAAAGATACGCAGTATTTT.

The chain joins TRBV25-1 to TRBJ2-7; D not resolved. The CDR3 is 13 amino acids. With 3 bases removed from V and 1 base from J, the gap between germline ends came to 7 bases. The germline CDR1 and CDR2 sequences are MGHDK and SYGVNS. The CDR3 region is CASSDVSSYEQYF. The CDR3 bases are TGTGCCAGCAGTGACGTATCTTCCTACGAGCAGTACTTC.

V usage is TRBV19 and J usage is TRBJ2-5, with TRBD2 matching 11 bases. Losses at the gene ends were 6 bases for V and 5 bases for J; bases not matched to a gene: 8. The germline V gene encodes CDR1 LNHDA and CDR2 SQIVND (reference sequence). This CDR3 is built from 15 residues. In DNA, the CDR3 is TGTGCCAGTAGATTGCTAGCGGGAGGCCCCGAGACCCAGTACTTC. It is translated as CASRLLAGGPETQYF.

Turning to this clone: The same CDR3 can be traced to other DNA sequences in this sample. The rearrangement links TRBV27 to TRBJ1-5, with unresolved D. Germline CDR1 and CDR2: MNHEY and SMNVEV (reference sequence). The CDR3 runs to 14 residues. The V end lost 6 bases, the J end lost 1 base, and 10 bases lay between the germline ends. The CDR3 protein is CASRVGGSNQPQHF. CDR3 DNA: TGTGCCAGCAGGGTCGGAGGAAGCAATCAGCCCCAGCATTTT.

The chain joins TRBV30 to TRBJ2-1, with 11 nucleotides matching TRBD2. This CDR3 comprises 16 residues. J lost 8 bases, V lost 0 bases, and 9 bases had no gene match. Germline V gene data show CDR1 as GTSNPN and CDR2 as SVGIG (reference sequence). The CDR3 sequence is CAWSVFLAGGVDEQFF. CDR3 nucleotides: TGTGCCTGGAGTGTATTTCTAGCGGGAGGAGTCGATGAGCAGTTCTTC.